This entry lists 18 T cell receptor beta chains sequenced from one sample in a study of shared clonotypes between healthy human individuals. Only in-frame clones appear in the TCRdb table, and some are missing; sequencing was by immunoSEQ multiplex PCR. Among roughly 1.5 million clones listed, about 98% were seen once. The sequencing sample was made of naive CD4+ T cells sorted from blood. As to subset: CD45RA+ positively selected. These receptors all stem from a man younger than 40 in good health.

The sample holds a few counts of this clone. Additional DNA sequences in this sample encode the identical CDR3. The chain combines TRBV5-1 with TRBJ2-7; D not certain. Between the trimmed V and J ends, which lost 2 bases and 3 bases, there was a span of 3 bases. CDR1 is SGHRS, CDR2 YFSETQ, per germline. The CDR3 sequence is 11 residues long. The CDR3 spells CASSLDYEQYF. The CDR3 coding sequence is TGCGCCAGCAGCTTAGACTACGAGCAGTACTTC.

This clone has a single count. The J gene is TRBJ1-5, the V gene TRBV19; D perhaps matches TRBD1 (5 bases). There are 16 residues in the CDR3. V was pared by 1 base and J by 4 bases, with 14 bases between. The germline CDR1 and CDR2 sequences are LNHDA and SQIVND (reference sequence). The CDR3 DNA follows: TGTGCCAGTAGTATAGTCCCAGGGCTCGTTAATCAGCCCCAGCATTTT. It codes for CASSIVPGLVNQPQHF.

The chain joins TRBV10-1 to TRBJ2-1; 12 bases are shared with TRBD1. Per germline, CDR1 WNHNN and CDR2 SYGVQD (reference sequence). The CDR3 spans 18 residues. J was trimmed by 5 bases and V by 0 bases; bases with no gene match: 8. CDR3 in amino acids: CASSESTGQGANHNEQFF. The CDR3 DNA reads as TGCGCCAGCAGTGAGTCTACGGGACAGGGGGCGAACCACAATGAGCAGTTCTTC.

The chain links TRBV4-3 to TRBJ1-2; 10 positions agree with TRBD1. Germline assignment: CDR1 LGHNA and CDR2 YSLEER. Germline trimming cut 0 bases from V and 2 bases from J; bases unmatched to any gene: 6. The length of the CDR3 is 17 residues. CDR3 DNA: TGCGCCAGCAGCCAAGACCCCACGGGACAGGGGAACTATGGCTACACCTTC. This codes for CASSQDPTGQGNYGYTF.

This chain uses TRBV29-1 with TRBJ2-3; the match to TRBD2 covers 8 bases. This CDR3 contains 14 residues. J was trimmed by 6 bases and V by 2 bases; bases with no gene match: 7. Germline CDR1 reads SQVTM; CDR2 reads ANQGSEA. CDR3 amino acids: CSVETSGPGDTQYF. For the CDR3, the DNA is TGCAGCGTTGAAACTAGCGGCCCTGGCGATACGCAGTATTTT.

The V and J genes are TRBV7-6 and TRBJ2-5, with 10 nucleotides matching TRBD1. The CDR3 sequence is 15 residues long. After removal of 1 base from V and 8 bases from J, the junction contained 7 bases not matched to a gene. Germline CDR1 is SGHVS and CDR2 is FNYEAQ. The CDR3 coding sequence is TGTGCCAGCAGCTTAGGGGGACAGGGGCAAGGAACCCAGTACTTC. Protein: CASSLGGQGQGTQYF. Filled out from reference TRBV7-6 and TRBJ2-5, the complete variable domain reads GAGVSQSPRYKVTKRGQDVALRCDPISGHVSLYWYRQALGQGPEFLTYFNYEAQQDKSGLPNDRFSAERPEGSISTLTIQRTEQRDSAMYRCASSLGGQGQGTQYFGPGTRLLVL.

The chain links TRBV4-1 to TRBJ2-1, with D maybe TRBD1 (5 bases). The CDR3 contains 14 residues. Trimming took 4 bases from V and 0 from J, leaving 7 bases between them. Germline lookup yields CDR1 MGHRA and CDR2 YSYEKL. The DNA for the CDR3 is TGCGCCAGCAGCCTCAGGGTCTCCTACAATGAGCAGTTCTTC. It codes for CASSLRVSYNEQFF.

The rearrangement joins TRBV29-1 to TRBJ1-1; no reliable D call. Trimming removed 3 bases at V and 6 bases at J, with 14 bases between. Germline-derived CDR1 and CDR2 are SQVTM and ANQGSEA. The CDR3 contains 13 residues. The CDR3 DNA reads TGCAGCGTTGAGTACCACCTGAAGGCTGAAGCTTTCTTT. Encoded protein: CSVEYHLKAEAFF.

With regard to this clone: The sample holds other DNA sequences that translate to the same CDR3. V is TRBV5-6 and J is TRBJ2-7; D call uncertain. The CDR3 length is 13 residues. Trimming cost V 2 bases and J 1 base, with 7 bases left between them. Germline V gene sequence: CDR1 SGHDT, CDR2 YYEEEE. The CDR3 here is CASSLRGSYEQYF. The CDR3 bases are TGTGCCAGCAGCTTAAGAGGTTCCTACGAGCAGTACTTC.

The rearrangement links TRBV29-1 to TRBJ2-3; TRBD1 might be the D (6 bases). This CDR3 is built from 13 residues. V was pared by 3 bases and J by 1 base, with 8 bases between. CDR1 and CDR2 (germline): SQVTM, ANQGSEA. CDR3 region: CSVDRGGTDTQYF. DNA of the CDR3: TGCAGCGTTGACAGGGGAGGCACAGATACGCAGTATTTT.

This clone was observed a single time. The chain combines TRBV5-8 with TRBJ1-5, with D unresolved. This CDR3 spans 12 amino acids. The germline gives CDR1 SGHTS, CDR2 YDEGEE. V was trimmed by 7 bases and J by 6 bases, leaving 11 bases between them. CDR3 loop: CASGREFQPQHF. The CDR3 DNA is TGTGCCAGCGGCCGGGAGTTTCAGCCCCAGCATTTT.

The chain employs TRBV7-2 and TRBJ2-7; weak D call: TRBD2 (5 bases). The CDR3 has 15 residues. V gave up 5 bases and J gave up 4 bases, with 18 bases separating them. Germline CDR1 reads SGHTA; CDR2 reads FQGNSA. Here the CDR3 DNA reads TGTGCCAGCAGCCTAACGAATGGGGAGCAATACGAGCAGTACTTC. Its translation: CASSLTNGEQYEQYF.

V usage is TRBV2 and J usage is TRBJ2-7, with 7 bases aligning to TRBD2. Unmatched junction bases numbered 7, after V lost 8 bases and J lost 0 bases. The CDR3 runs 14 residues. Germline values: CDR1 SNHLY, CDR2 FYNNEI. The CDR3 nucleotides read TGTGCCAGCTCCTATGGGGGGGGCTCCTACGAGCAGTACTTC. Protein sequence: CASSYGGGSYEQYF.

The gene calls are TRBV7-9 and TRBJ2-1; 8 bases line up with TRBD1. CDR3 length: 11 residues. Germline V gives CDR1 SEHNR, CDR2 FQNEAQ (reference sequence). The ends lost 4 bases at V and 10 bases at J; junction bases unmatched: 0. The CDR3 DNA reads as TGTGCCAGCAGCTCAGGGGGCGAGCAGTTCTTC. Its translation is CASSSGGEQFF.

This rearrangement joins TRBV28 to TRBJ2-1, with 8 bases identical to TRBD1. The V and J ends lost 2 bases and 9 bases, in that order; junction bases with no gene match: 15. The CDR3 contains 17 residues. The germline gives CDR1 MDHEN, CDR2 SYDVKM. The CDR3 is CASSLIQGAISASEQFF. CDR3 DNA sequence: TGTGCCAGCAGTTTAATTCAGGGGGCGATATCGGCTAGTGAGCAGTTCTTC.

The chain joins TRBV19 to TRBJ2-7; 7 bases align to TRBD1. Germline V CDR1 and CDR2: LNHDA, SQIVND (reference sequence). CDR3 size: 14 residues. V dropped 6 bases and J dropped 5; count of bases not matched to a gene: 10. The CDR3 nucleotides are TGTGCCAGTAGGGAGACAGGGAACATGGACGAGCAGTACTTC. Protein: CASRETGNMDEQYF.

The J gene is TRBJ2-1, the V gene TRBV14; 8 positions match TRBD2. The CDR3 is 15 amino acids. Germline V CDR1 and CDR2: SGHDN, FVKESK. V lost 3 bases, J lost 6 bases, and 7 bases stayed unmatched. CDR3 DNA: TGTGCCAGCAGCCAGATAGGACTAGCATTCAATGAGCAGTTCTTC. It yields the protein CASSQIGLAFNEQFF.

This chain connects TRBV9 to TRBJ2-1; the D is unclear. The germline V gene encodes CDR1 SGDLS and CDR2 YYNGEE. Between the trimmed V and J ends, which lost 0 bases and 2 bases, there was a span of 9 bases. The length of the CDR3 is 15 residues. CDR3 in DNA: TGTGCCAGCAGCGTAGCGGATGGGCCCTACAATGAGCAGTTCTTC. It specifies CASSVADGPYNEQFF.